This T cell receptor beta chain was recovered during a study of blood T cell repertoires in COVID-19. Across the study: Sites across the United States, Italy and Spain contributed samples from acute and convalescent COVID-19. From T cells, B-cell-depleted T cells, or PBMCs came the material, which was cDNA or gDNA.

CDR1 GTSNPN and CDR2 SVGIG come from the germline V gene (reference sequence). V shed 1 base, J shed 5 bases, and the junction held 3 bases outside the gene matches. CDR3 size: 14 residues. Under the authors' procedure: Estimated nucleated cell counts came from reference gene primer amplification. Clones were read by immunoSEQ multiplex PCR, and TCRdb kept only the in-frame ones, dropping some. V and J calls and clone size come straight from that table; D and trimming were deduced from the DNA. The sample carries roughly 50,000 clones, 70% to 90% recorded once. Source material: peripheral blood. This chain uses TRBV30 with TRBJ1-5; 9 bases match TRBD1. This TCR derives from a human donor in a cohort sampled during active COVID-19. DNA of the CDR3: TGTGCCTGGAGTGCCGGGACAGGGCATCAGCCCCAGCATTTT. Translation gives CAWSAGTGHQPQHF. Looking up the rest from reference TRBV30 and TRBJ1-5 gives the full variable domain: SQTIHQWPATLVQPVGSPLSLECTVEGTSNPNLYWYRQAAGRGLQLLFYSVGIGQISSEVPQNLSASRPQDRQFILSSKKLLLSDSGFYLCAWSAGTGHQPQHFGDGTRLSIL.